These T cell receptor beta chains were read from a single sample in a study of T-cell memory formation after mild COVID-19. From the 5' RACE reads, TCRdb called clonotypes with MiXCR, one entry per CDR3 protein. The data show about 14,000 distinct CDR3 sequences, around 20% seen once. The source material was PBMCs or a T cell subset sorted from them (not recorded which). The receptors originated from an adult woman who had mild COVID-19 (a few samples of this study predate the infection). Cell type and time point are not known. The CDR3 runs from the conserved cysteine through the conserved F or W. The D gene is left open where the match is weak. Not all rows give a size; the values are once, few, many and, for expanded clones, a class.

d_call j_call v_call clone_size cdr3_nt cdr3_aa
. TRBJ1-4 TRBV12-3/TRBV12-4 once TGTGCCAGCACCTACAGCGGGGAAAAACTGTTTTTT CASTYSGEKLFF
. TRBJ2-3 TRBV7-2 many TGTGCCAGCAGCTTAGAGCAGGGTGGTACGCAGTATTTT CASSLEQGGTQYF
. TRBJ1-1 TRBV5-4 many TGTGCCAGCAGCTCCGGGACACTGAACACTGAAGCTTTCTTT CASSSGTLNTEAFF
TRBD2 TRBJ2-2 TRBV5-1 medium-sized TGCGCCAGCAGCTTTCCGGGACTAGCGAATACCGGGGAGCTGTTTTTT CASSFPGLANTGELFF
TRBD2 TRBJ2-7 TRBV6-1 many TGTGCCAGCAGTGAACTTCCTAGCGGGATCTCCTACGAGCAGTACTTC CASSELPSGISYEQYF
. TRBJ2-1 TRBV20-1 many TGCAGTGCGCCGGGGGACACTTACAATGAGCAGTTCTTC CSAPGDTYNEQFF
TRBD2 TRBJ2-3 TRBV7-3 many TGTGCCAGCAGCCTCGGACTAGCGGGAGATAGGGATACGCAGTATTTT CASSLGLAGDRDTQYF
TRBD1 TRBJ1-5 TRBV27 many TGTGCCAGCAGACCGACCGGGACAGGGGGTTTCTATAGCAATCAGCCCCAGCATTTT CASRPTGTGGFYSNQPQHF
TRBD1 TRBJ1-2 TRBV6-5 many TGTGCCAGCAGTTCGCGTGGACAGGAGACTAACTATGGCTACACCTTC CASSSRGQETNYGYTF
. TRBJ1-1 TRBV9 many TGTGCCAGCAGCTCAGTATTGGGGTCAAAAGCTTTCTTT CASSSVLGSKAFF
. TRBJ2-7 TRBV24-1 many TGTGCCACCAGTGATTACCGGGACACCGGACGGTACGAGCAGTACTTC CATSDYRDTGRYEQYF
. TRBJ1-1 TRBV12-3/TRBV12-4 many TGTGCCAGCAGCCCCTCAGAGGCAGGGTGGGCTGAAGCTTTCTTT CASSPSEAGWAEAFF
. TRBJ2-5 TRBV24-1 many TGTGCCACCGGGGACCTCCAGGGAGAGACCCAGTACTTC CATGDLQGETQYF
TRBD1 TRBJ1-5 TRBV5-1 . TGCGCCAGCAGAGAGGGGACAGGGGAAAATCAGCCCCAGCATTTT CASREGTGENQPQHF
. TRBJ1-1 TRBV6-5 many TGTGCCAGCAGTTACGCCGGGAGGCGAGTGACTGAAGCTTTCTTT CASSYAGRRVTEAFF
. TRBJ2-3 TRBV7-2 many TGTGCCAGCAGCCCCCCTTCCCCCACGCAGTATTTT CASSPPSPTQYF
. TRBJ2-1 TRBV7-8 many TGTGCCAGCAGAACGGGAGAGTTGGGATTTTCCTACAATGAGCAGTTCTTC CASRTGELGFSYNEQFF